A single sample is the source of the 5 T cell receptor beta chains below, sequenced in a study of vaccination effects on CD4 cells after COVID-19. Antigen specificity for these receptors is unknown. After expansion with viral peptide pools in the ViraFEST assay, antigen-specific CD4+ T cells were sequenced. The culture ran for roughly ten days, and then CD4+ T cells were isolated. Vaccinated participants had no history of SARS-CoV-2 infection and tested negative for nucleocapsid antibodies. Profiled with immunoSEQ multiplex PCR; TCRdb holds only in-frame clones, not every one. Among just under 65,000 clones listed, around three quarters were seen once. The material sequenced was CD4+ T cells from PBMCs cultured with HCoV-OC43 spike peptides, taken before COVID-19 vaccination. Subset indicated: HCoV-OC43 spike overlapping peptide pool stimulation. These receptors all stem from a human donor who received a COVID-19 vaccine.

In this sample, this clone turned up a few times. The chain combines TRBV6-2 or TRBV6-3 with TRBJ1-2; tentatively, D is TRBD1 (5 bases). Germline lookup yields CDR1 MNHEY and CDR2 SVGEGT. Trimming stripped 6 bases from V and 4 bases from J, with 18 bases between. The CDR3 covers 15 residues. CDR3 in DNA: TGTGCCAGCAGCCTCCCAGGCTCTGGGGGCTATGGCTACACCTTC. Protein sequence: CASSLPGSGGYGYTF.

This clone was counted between two and nine times. The chain is built from TRBV18 and TRBJ1-6, with a possible D match to TRBD1 (6 bases). CDR1 KGHSH and CDR2 LQKENI come from the germline V gene. CDR3 length: 17 residues. V dropped 3 bases and J dropped 9 bases, with 21 bases sitting between them. The CDR3 loop is CASSPIRGGEGGSPLHF. DNA for the CDR3: TGTGCCAGCTCACCGATCCGGGGGGGAGAAGGGGGTTCACCCCTCCACTTT.

This chain uses TRBV19 with TRBJ1-5; D call uncertain. The ends were cut back, 5 bases at V and 4 bases at J, with 9 bases in the middle. The CDR3 is 13 residues long. CDR1 and CDR2 from the germline V gene are LNHDA and SQIVND (reference sequence). CDR3 DNA: TGTGCCAGTAGTCCGCGGGAGAATCAGCCCCAGCATTTT. It codes for CASSPRENQPQHF.

The rearrangement uses TRBV19 and TRBJ2-3, with D possibly matching TRBD2 (7 bases). Germline CDR1 and CDR2: LNHDA and SQIVND (reference sequence). The CDR3 covers 16 residues. Trimming took 3 bases from V and 2 from J, leaving 15 bases between them. CDR3 protein: CASSMAGADFTDTQYF. The CDR3 nucleotides read TGTGCCAGTAGTATGGCGGGGGCAGATTTCACAGATACGCAGTATTTT. The full variable domain, completed using reference TRBV19 and TRBJ2-3, is DGGITQSPKYLFRKEGQNVTLSCEQNLNHDAMYWYRQDPGQGLRLIYYSQIVNDFQKGDIAEGYSVSREKKESFPLTVTSAQKNPTAFYLCASSMAGADFTDTQYFGPGTRLTVL.

This clone was seen a handful of times. The rearrangement uses TRBV6-5 and TRBJ1-6; the D gene is possibly TRBD1 (5 bases). The CDR3 loop spans 13 amino acids. Deletions cut 0 bases from V and 10 bases from J, with 7 bases between. In germline, CDR1 is MNHEY, CDR2 SVGAGI. CDR3 coding DNA: TGTGCCAGCAGTTACTCAAGGGGCTCACCCCTCCACTTT. The encoded protein is CASSYSRGSPLHF.